This TCR beta chain was observed in a study of shared clonotypes between healthy human individuals. Germline V lookup: CDR1 MDHEN, CDR2 SYDVKM. The CDR3 runs 14 residues. The V segment lost 10 bases and the J segment 0 bases; nucleotides outside the gene matches: 5. Study-wide points: Rarefaction demonstrated incomplete sorted-subset sequencing despite large depth.

Naive-designated CD8 cells lacked CD45RO, were positively enriched for CCR7, and omitted terminally differentiated effector memory CD45RA+ cells. HIV-negative, healthy adults without recent acute infections or vaccinations were the donors. Comment on this clone: Its target is unknown.

Libraries were prepared by immunoSEQ multiplex PCR; TCRdb keeps only in-frame clonotypes and omits some of them. The table lists roughly 590,000 clones, around 95% of them singletons. The gene calls are TRBV28 and TRBJ2-1; 8 bases align to TRBD2. Specimen: naive CD8+ T cells sorted from blood. The TCR originated in a woman aged 25 to 45 in good health. The CDR3 bases are TGTGCCACTACCGGGACTAGCTCCTACAATGAGCAGTTCTTC. Encoded protein: CATTGTSSYNEQFF.